One and the same sample provided the 6 T cell receptor beta chains below, sequenced in a study of T cell responses to AZD1222 COVID-19 vaccine. Profiled with immunoSEQ multiplex PCR; TCRdb holds only in-frame clones, not every one. The data contain 100,000 to 130,000 clones, 85% to 90% of them singletons. The material was peripheral blood, obtained on day 0 of AZD1222 vaccination. Receptors were obtained from an adult in good health.

The V and J genes are TRBV6-5 and TRBJ2-7; 8 bases map to TRBD1. V lost 3 bases and J lost 6; bases outside the gene matches: 10. Germline V gene data show CDR1 as MNHEY and CDR2 as SVGAGI. The CDR3 has 15 amino acids. The CDR3: CASSYQMSDRGEQYF. The CDR3 bases are TGTGCCAGCAGTTATCAGATGTCCGACAGGGGCGAGCAGTACTTC.

The table lists this clone with a count of one. The identical CDR3 is also encoded by other nucleotide sequences in the sample. J is TRBJ1-1 and V is TRBV29-1; D gene ambiguous. Germline V gene lookup returns CDR1 SQVTM and CDR2 ANQGSEA. CDR3 length equals 12 residues. CDR3 amino acids: CSVSQTQSEAFF. CDR3 DNA sequence: TGCAGTGTTAGTCAGACACAATCTGAAGCTTTCTTT.

This chain links TRBV6-5 with TRBJ1-1; tentatively, D is TRBD1 (5 bases). The CDR3 has 11 residues. V lost 6 bases to trimming and J lost 8 bases, with 10 bases between them. The germline CDR1 and CDR2 sequences are MNHEY and SVGAGI. As DNA, the CDR3 is TGTGCCAGCAGCAACGGGGGGGAAGCTTTCTTT. Its protein product is CASSNGGEAFF.

This sequence joins TRBV14 and TRBJ2-7; 9 nucleotides align to TRBD1. The V and J ends lost 4 bases and 3 bases, in that order; junction bases with no gene match: 4. CDR3 length equals 14 residues. Germline CDR1 and CDR2: SGHDN and FVKESK. The CDR3 DNA follows: TGTGCCAGCAGCCCCGGGACAGGGATCTACGAGCAGTACTTC. Translation gives CASSPGTGIYEQYF. The full variable domain, in which reference TRBV14 and TRBJ2-7 provide the parts outside the CDR3, is EAGVTQFPSHSVIEKGQTVTLRCDPISGHDNLYWYRRVMGKEIKFLLHFVKESKQDESGMPNNRFLAERTGGTYSTLKVQPAELEDSGVYFCASSPGTGIYEQYFGPGTRLTVT.

The J gene is TRBJ1-4, the V gene TRBV7-9, with 8 bases aligning to TRBD1. Trimming cost V 5 bases and J 8 bases; bases outside gene matches: 7. CDR1 and CDR2 (germline): SEHNR, FQNEAQ (reference sequence). The CDR3 is 14 amino acids. CDR3 protein: CASSPDRGGEKLFF. Written as DNA, the CDR3 is TGTGCCAGCAGCCCAGACAGGGGTGGGGAAAAACTGTTTTTT.

V gene TRBV5-5 combines with J gene TRBJ1-1; maybe TRBD1 (5 bases). CDR3 size: 15 residues. The ends were cut back, 0 bases at V and 4 bases at J, with 13 bases in the middle. The germline V gene encodes CDR1 SGHKS and CDR2 YYEKEE (reference sequence). The CDR3 loop reads CASSLAGTGGTEAFF. In nucleotides, the CDR3 is TGTGCCAGCAGCTTGGCTGGGACGGGTGGCACTGAAGCTTTCTTT.